This T cell receptor (beta chain) was sequenced during a study of graft-versus-host responses after intestinal transplantation. The method was immunoSEQ multiplex PCR; TCRdb's version includes in-frame clones alone and lacks a portion of them. Altogether over 100,000 clones are present, 90% to 95% being singletons, with the ten largest covering around 0.12%. Notes on the study in general: High graft-versus-host to host-versus-graft clonal ratios were seen in allografts of patients with graft-donor T cell macrochimerism.

About this clone itself: Its cognate antigen is unknown.

Trimming shortened V by 0 bases and J by 13 bases, and 13 bases separated the two germline ends. Per the germline V gene, CDR1 is MNHEY and CDR2 is SVGAGI. The CDR3 loop spans 13 amino acids. This chain connects TRBV6-5 to TRBJ2-1, with D maybe TRBD2 (6 bases). Material: unstimulated CD4+ T cells sorted from spleen or lymph node cells, obtained before intestinal transplant. The TCR comes from a human donor who received an intestinal transplant. In nucleotides, the CDR3 is TGTGCCAGCAGTTACTCGGGGGACGGGAGCCAGTTCTTC. Translating it yields CASSYSGDGSQFF.